The rows below give T cell receptor beta chains drawn from one sample of a study of blood T cell repertoires in COVID-19. Here immunoSEQ multiplex PCR was the method, and the copy in TCRdb shows in-frame clones only, minus some. Seen here are 55,000 to 75,000 clones, around 84% observed once, and the top ten hold around 7.4%. Material for sequencing was peripheral blood. All receptors come from a human donor with active COVID-19. The donor label of this sample is uncertain. Each CDR3 is given with its conserved first and last residue. Fields, in order: V gene, J gene, D gene, clone size, CDR3 DNA, CDR3 protein. The D gene is left open where the match is weak. Size tells how often a clone was seen (once, few, many) or the class of an expanded clone, and some rows leave it out.

V gene: TRBV5-6
J gene: TRBJ1-2
D gene: .
clone size: .
CDR3 DNA: TGTGCCAGCAGCCCGGGAGGGGGTATCCACGGCTACACCTTC
CDR3 protein: CASSPGGGIHGYTF

V gene: TRBV5-4
J gene: TRBJ2-7
D gene: TRBD1
clone size: .
CDR3 DNA: TGTGCCAGCAGCTTGTTTGGGACAGGGATACCCGAGCAGTACTTC
CDR3 protein: CASSLFGTGIPEQYF

V gene: TRBV2
J gene: TRBJ2-1
D gene: TRBD2
clone size: .
CDR3 DNA: TGTGCCAGCAGTGCCCGCCTGATTCTAGCGGGTCGCTACAATGAGCAGTTCTTC
CDR3 protein: CASSARLILAGRYNEQFF

V gene: TRBV19
J gene: TRBJ1-1
D gene: .
clone size: .
CDR3 DNA: TGTGCCAGTAGTATGCGAAGACAGGACACTGAAGCTTTCTTT
CDR3 protein: CASSMRRQDTEAFF

V gene: TRBV9
J gene: TRBJ2-7
D gene: .
clone size: .
CDR3 DNA: TGTGCCAGCAGCGTAGCCTGGCACGGGGGCGAGCAGTACTTC
CDR3 protein: CASSVAWHGGEQYF

V gene: TRBV28
J gene: TRBJ1-1
D gene: TRBD1
clone size: .
CDR3 DNA: TGTGCCAGCAGCTACACAGGGGTGGTCGGGAACACTGAAGCTTTCTTT
CDR3 protein: CASSYTGVVGNTEAFF

V gene: TRBV29-1
J gene: TRBJ2-7
D gene: .
clone size: few
CDR3 DNA: TGCAGCGTTGAAGACGGATTAATAACTAACGAGCAGTACTTC
CDR3 protein: CSVEDGLITNEQYF

V gene: TRBV3-1/TRBV3-2
J gene: TRBJ2-3
D gene: TRBD2
clone size: .
CDR3 DNA: TGTGCCAGCAGCCAAGTTGCTAGCGGCAAGCTTCCAGATACGCAGTATTTT
CDR3 protein: CASSQVASGKLPDTQYF

V gene: TRBV5-1
J gene: TRBJ2-1
D gene: .
clone size: .
CDR3 DNA: TGCGCCAGCAGCCCGGGCGGGTTTACGGGTGAGCAGTTCTTC
CDR3 protein: CASSPGGFTGEQFF

V gene: TRBV6-5
J gene: TRBJ1-1
D gene: .
clone size: .
CDR3 DNA: TGTGCCAGCAGCGCTTACAGGGACACTGAAGCTTTCTTT
CDR3 protein: CASSAYRDTEAFF

V gene: TRBV7-8
J gene: TRBJ2-3
D gene: .
clone size: .
CDR3 DNA: TGTGCCAGCAGCTTAGGTGTATCCTTGGGGAGGACAGATACGCAGTATTTT
CDR3 protein: CASSLGVSLGRTDTQYF

V gene: TRBV11-3
J gene: TRBJ1-2
D gene: .
clone size: .
CDR3 DNA: TGTGCCAGCAGCTTAGAACAAGACTATGGCTACACCTTC
CDR3 protein: CASSLEQDYGYTF

V gene: TRBV3-1/TRBV3-2
J gene: TRBJ1-6
D gene: TRBD1
clone size: .
CDR3 DNA: TGTGCCAGCAGGGAACCCGGGACAGGATATTCACCCCTCCACTTT
CDR3 protein: CASREPGTGYSPLHF

V gene: TRBV18
J gene: TRBJ1-6
D gene: TRBD1
clone size: .
CDR3 DNA: TGTGCCAGCTCACTGCGGGACAGCAATTCACCCCTCCACTTT
CDR3 protein: CASSLRDSNSPLHF

V gene: TRBV7-3
J gene: TRBJ2-1
D gene: .
clone size: .
CDR3 DNA: TGTGCCAGCAGCTCCCAGGGTGAGGAGAAGTTCTTC
CDR3 protein: CASSSQGEEKFF

V gene: TRBV6-5
J gene: TRBJ2-7
D gene: TRBD1
clone size: .
CDR3 DNA: TGTGCCAGCTCGAGGACAGGGACGCCCTACGAGCAGTACTTC
CDR3 protein: CASSRTGTPYEQYF

V gene: TRBV7-2
J gene: TRBJ1-1
D gene: .
clone size: .
CDR3 DNA: TGTGCCAGCAGCTTAGATAGGAACACTGAAGCTTTCTTT
CDR3 protein: CASSLDRNTEAFF

V gene: TRBV11-2
J gene: TRBJ1-2
D gene: .
clone size: .
CDR3 DNA: TGTGCCAGCAGCGTCCAGGGTGGCTATGGCTACACCTTC
CDR3 protein: CASSVQGGYGYTF

V gene: TRBV6-2/TRBV6-3
J gene: TRBJ2-7
D gene: TRBD1
clone size: .
CDR3 DNA: TGTGCCAGCAGTTCGACAGGGGATATGACCTACGAGCAGTACTTC
CDR3 protein: CASSSTGDMTYEQYF

V gene: TRBV5-1
J gene: TRBJ1-6
D gene: TRBD1
clone size: .
CDR3 DNA: TGCGCCAGCAGCGAGACTGACAGGGTTTCACCCCTCCACTTT
CDR3 protein: CASSETDRVSPLHF

V gene: TRBV27
J gene: TRBJ2-2
D gene: .
clone size: .
CDR3 DNA: TGTGCCAGCAGTTTATCGGTTGGAGCGGAGTACACCGGGGAGCTGTTTTTT
CDR3 protein: CASSLSVGAEYTGELFF

V gene: TRBV18
J gene: TRBJ1-6
D gene: TRBD1
clone size: .
CDR3 DNA: TGTGCCAGCTCAGATAGGACAGGGAGGAATTCACCCCTCCACTTT
CDR3 protein: CASSDRTGRNSPLHF

V gene: TRBV5-6
J gene: TRBJ1-5
D gene: .
clone size: .
CDR3 DNA: TGTGCCAGCAGCAGAGGAGGACGGCCCGATCAGCCCCAGCATTTT
CDR3 protein: CASSRGGRPDQPQHF

V gene: TRBV29-1
J gene: TRBJ1-5
D gene: .
clone size: .
CDR3 DNA: TGCAGCGTTGAAGAGGCGGGGGGTCCCCAGCATTTT
CDR3 protein: CSVEEAGGPQHF

V gene: TRBV19
J gene: TRBJ1-2
D gene: .
clone size: .
CDR3 DNA: TGTGCCAGTAGTGTCACAGGAATTTGGTATGGCTACACCTTC
CDR3 protein: CASSVTGIWYGYTF

V gene: TRBV2
J gene: TRBJ1-6
D gene: .
clone size: few
CDR3 DNA: TGTGCCAGCAACCAACAGGGAAGGGATTCACCCCTCCACTTT
CDR3 protein: CASNQQGRDSPLHF